The T cell receptor (beta chain) under discussion was sequenced for a study of T cell responses to AZD1222 COVID-19 vaccine. This clone has a single count. V was cut by 4 bases and J by 0 bases, with 11 bases left in between. The CDR3 loop spans 15 amino acids. Per the germline V gene, CDR1 is SGHKS and CDR2 is YYEKEE (reference sequence). Assay used: immunoSEQ multiplex PCR; TCRdb lists only in-frame clones, some missing. Seen here are 140,000 to 150,000 clones, about 93% observed once, and the top ten hold about 3%. This sequence was found in an adult in good health. This chain connects TRBV5-5 to TRBJ2-1, with D unclear. This material consisted of peripheral blood, taken on day 0 of MenACWY control vaccination. The CDR3 here is CASSPHTSSYNEQFF. The DNA for the CDR3 is TGTGCCAGCAGCCCTCACACGAGCTCCTACAATGAGCAGTTCTTC.